This TCR beta chain was found in a study of cytomegalovirus exposure and HLA in healthy donors. Findings and limits, study-wide: Links to common viral pathogens appeared, in a later analysis, for several of the most significant clusters. In vitro testing confirmed a few CMV-associated chains as specific for CMV antigens. Presence/absence analyses assumed roughly uniform sequencing depth across donors, which may not hold.

About this clone itself: The antigen is undetermined.

Germline CDR1 is SGHAT and CDR2 is FQNNGV. This CDR3 has 18 amino acids. The V gene lost 1 base and the J gene lost 3 bases, with 21 bases spanning the gap. Primers: 60 Vbeta forward and 13 Jbeta reverse. Sequencing used immunoSEQ multiplex PCR; TCRdb keeps in-frame clones, though not all of them. Of approximately 190,000 clones in the sample, approximately 12% were seen once. Source material: PBMCs. The sequence derives from a man aged 50 or older in good health and CMV-seropositive. The V gene is TRBV11-2, the J gene TRBJ1-1, with a tentative D call TRBD1 (5 bases). Here the CDR3 reads CASSLGWGRTTLDTEAFF. CDR3 nucleotides: TGTGCCAGCAGCTTAGGGTGGGGACGGACTACATTAGACACTGAAGCTTTCTTT. The full variable domain, its missing parts supplied by reference TRBV11-2 and TRBJ1-1, is EAGVAQSPRYKIIEKRQSVAFWCNPISGHATLYWYQQILGQGPKLLIQFQNNGVVDDSQLPKDRFSAERLKGVDSTLKIQPAKLEDSAVYLCASSLGWGRTTLDTEAFFGQGTRLTVV.